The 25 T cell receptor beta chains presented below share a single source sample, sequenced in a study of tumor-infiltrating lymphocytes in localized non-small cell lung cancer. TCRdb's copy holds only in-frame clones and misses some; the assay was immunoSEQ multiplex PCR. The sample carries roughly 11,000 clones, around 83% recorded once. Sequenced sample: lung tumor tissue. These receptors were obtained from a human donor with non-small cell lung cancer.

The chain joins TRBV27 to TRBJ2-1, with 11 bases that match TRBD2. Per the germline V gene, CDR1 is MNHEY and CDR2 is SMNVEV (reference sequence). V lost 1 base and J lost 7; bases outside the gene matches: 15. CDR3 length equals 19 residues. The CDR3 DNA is TGTGCCAGCAGTTTATACCGTACTAGCGGGAGCCATGGGTGGAATGAGCAGTTCTTC. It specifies CASSLYRTSGSHGWNEQFF.

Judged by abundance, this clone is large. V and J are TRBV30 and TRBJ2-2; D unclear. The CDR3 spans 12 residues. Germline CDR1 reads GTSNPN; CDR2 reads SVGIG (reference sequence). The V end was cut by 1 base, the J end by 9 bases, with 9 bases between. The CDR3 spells CAWSDQVWELFF. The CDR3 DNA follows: TGTGCCTGGAGTGACCAGGTCTGGGAGCTGTTTTTT.

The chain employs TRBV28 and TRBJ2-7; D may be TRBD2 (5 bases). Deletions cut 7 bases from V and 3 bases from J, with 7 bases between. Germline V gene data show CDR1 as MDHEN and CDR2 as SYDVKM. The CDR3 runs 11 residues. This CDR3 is CASTSIYEQYF. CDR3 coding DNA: TGTGCCAGCACTAGCATCTACGAGCAGTACTTC.

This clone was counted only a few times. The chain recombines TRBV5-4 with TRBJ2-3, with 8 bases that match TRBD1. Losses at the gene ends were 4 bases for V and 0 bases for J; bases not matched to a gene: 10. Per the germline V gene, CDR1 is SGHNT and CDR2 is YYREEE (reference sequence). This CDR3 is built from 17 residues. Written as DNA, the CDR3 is TGTGCCAGCAGCCCCACCCCGCGACAGGGGAGCACAGATACGCAGTATTTT. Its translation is CASSPTPRQGSTDTQYF.

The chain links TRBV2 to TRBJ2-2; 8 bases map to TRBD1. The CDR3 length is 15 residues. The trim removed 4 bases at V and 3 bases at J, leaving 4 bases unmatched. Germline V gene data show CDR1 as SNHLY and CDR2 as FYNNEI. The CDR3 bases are TGTGCCAGCAGTGTCCAGGGGGCTGACACCGGGGAGCTGTTTTTT. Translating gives CASSVQGADTGELFF. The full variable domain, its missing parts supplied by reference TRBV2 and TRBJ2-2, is EPEVTQTPSHQVTQMGQEVILRCVPISNHLYFYWYRQILGQKVEFLVSFYNNEISEKSEIFDDQFSVERPDGSNFTLKIRSTKLEDSAMYFCASSVQGADTGELFFGEGSRLTVL.

The CDR3 protein is CASSVASGNTGELFF. The CDR3 coding sequence is TGTGCCAGCAGCGTCGCTAGCGGAAACACCGGGGAGCTGTTTTTT. The chain is built from TRBV9 and TRBJ2-2, with 7 bases lining up with TRBD2. After removal of 2 bases from V and 2 bases from J, the junction contained 3 bases not matched to a gene. In germline, CDR1 is SGDLS, CDR2 YYNGEE. The CDR3 is made up of 15 amino acids.

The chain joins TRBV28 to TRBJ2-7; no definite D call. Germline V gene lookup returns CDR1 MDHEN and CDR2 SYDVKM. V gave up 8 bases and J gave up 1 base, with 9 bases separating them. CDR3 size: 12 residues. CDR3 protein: CASSGVSYEQYF. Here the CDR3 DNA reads TGTGCCAGCTCTGGGGTATCCTACGAGCAGTACTTC.

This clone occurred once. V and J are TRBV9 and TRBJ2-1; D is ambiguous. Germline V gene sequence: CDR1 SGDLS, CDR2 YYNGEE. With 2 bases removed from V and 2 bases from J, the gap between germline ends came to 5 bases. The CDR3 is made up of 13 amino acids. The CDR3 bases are TGTGCCAGCAGCGTTGCTGCCTACAATGAGCAGTTCTTC. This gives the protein CASSVAAYNEQFF.

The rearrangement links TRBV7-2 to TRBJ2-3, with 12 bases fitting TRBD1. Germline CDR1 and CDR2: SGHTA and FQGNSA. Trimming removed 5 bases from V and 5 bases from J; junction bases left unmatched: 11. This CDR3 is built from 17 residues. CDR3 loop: CASSHQTGTGGGDTQYF. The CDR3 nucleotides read TGTGCCAGCAGCCACCAGACCGGGACAGGGGGCGGAGATACGCAGTATTTT.

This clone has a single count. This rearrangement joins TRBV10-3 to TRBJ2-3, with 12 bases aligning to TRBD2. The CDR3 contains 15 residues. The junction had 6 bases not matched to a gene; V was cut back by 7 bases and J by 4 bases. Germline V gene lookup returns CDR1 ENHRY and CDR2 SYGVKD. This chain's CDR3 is CAIMASGGGADTQYF. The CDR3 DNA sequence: TGTGCCATCATGGCTAGCGGGGGGGGCGCAGATACGCAGTATTTT.

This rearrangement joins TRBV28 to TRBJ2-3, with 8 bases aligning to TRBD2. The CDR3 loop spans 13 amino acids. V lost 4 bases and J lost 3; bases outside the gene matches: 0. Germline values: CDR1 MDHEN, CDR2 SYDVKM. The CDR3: CASSSSGTDTQYF. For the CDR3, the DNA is TGTGCCAGCAGTTCTAGCGGGACAGATACGCAGTATTTT.

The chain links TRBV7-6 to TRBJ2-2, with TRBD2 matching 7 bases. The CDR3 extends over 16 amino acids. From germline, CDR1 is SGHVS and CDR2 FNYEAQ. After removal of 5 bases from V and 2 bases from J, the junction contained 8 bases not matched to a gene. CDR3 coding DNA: TGTGCCAGCAGCAGATCGGCTAGCGGTAACACCGGGGAGCTGTTTTTT. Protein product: CASSRSASGNTGELFF.

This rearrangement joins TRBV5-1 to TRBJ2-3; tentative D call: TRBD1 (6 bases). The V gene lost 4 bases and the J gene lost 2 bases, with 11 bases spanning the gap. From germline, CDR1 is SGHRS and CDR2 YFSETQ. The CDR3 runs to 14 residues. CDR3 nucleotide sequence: TGCGCCAGCAGCGTCAGGACAGCCACAGATACGCAGTATTTT. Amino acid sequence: CASSVRTATDTQYF.

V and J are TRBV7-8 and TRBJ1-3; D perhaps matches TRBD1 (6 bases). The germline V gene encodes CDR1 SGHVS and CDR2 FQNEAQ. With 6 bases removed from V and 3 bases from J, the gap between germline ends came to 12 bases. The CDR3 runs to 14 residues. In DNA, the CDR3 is TGTGCCAGCAGGGAAGGGGGGGGTGGAAACACCATATATTTT. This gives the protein CASREGGGGNTIYF.

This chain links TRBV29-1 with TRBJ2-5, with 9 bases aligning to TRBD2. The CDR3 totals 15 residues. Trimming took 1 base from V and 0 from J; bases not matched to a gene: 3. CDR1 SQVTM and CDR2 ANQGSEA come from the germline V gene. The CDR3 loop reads CSVEVAGEYQETQYF. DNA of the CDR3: TGCAGCGTTGAAGTAGCGGGGGAATACCAAGAGACCCAGTACTTC.

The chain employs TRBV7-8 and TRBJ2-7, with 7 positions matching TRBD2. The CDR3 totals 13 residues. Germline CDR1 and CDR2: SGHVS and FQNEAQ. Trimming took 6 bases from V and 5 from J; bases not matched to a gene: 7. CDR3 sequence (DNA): TGTGCCAGCAGTCGAAAGCGGGATAACGAGCAGTACTTC. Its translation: CASSRKRDNEQYF.

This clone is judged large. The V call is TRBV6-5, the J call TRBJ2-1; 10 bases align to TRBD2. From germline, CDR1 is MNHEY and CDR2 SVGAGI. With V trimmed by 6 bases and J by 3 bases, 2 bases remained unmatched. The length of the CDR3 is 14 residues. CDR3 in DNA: TGTGCCAGCAGGGAGCGGGGGGGCTACAATGAGCAGTTCTTC. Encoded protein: CASRERGGYNEQFF.

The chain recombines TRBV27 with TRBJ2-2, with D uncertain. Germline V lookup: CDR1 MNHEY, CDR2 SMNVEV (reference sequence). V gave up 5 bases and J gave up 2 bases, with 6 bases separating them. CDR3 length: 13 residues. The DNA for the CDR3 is TGTGCCAGCAGTGATGGTAACACCGGGGAGCTGTTTTTT. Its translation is CASSDGNTGELFF.

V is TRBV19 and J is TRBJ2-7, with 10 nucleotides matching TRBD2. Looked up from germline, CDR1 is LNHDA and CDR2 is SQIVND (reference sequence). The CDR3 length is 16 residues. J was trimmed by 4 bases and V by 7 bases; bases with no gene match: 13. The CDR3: CASTPGRLAGVYEQYF. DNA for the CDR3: TGTGCCAGTACCCCCGGTCGGCTAGCGGGAGTGTACGAGCAGTACTTC.

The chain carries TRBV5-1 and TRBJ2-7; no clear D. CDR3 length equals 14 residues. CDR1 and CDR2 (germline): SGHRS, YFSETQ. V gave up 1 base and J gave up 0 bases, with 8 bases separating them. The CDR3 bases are TGCGCCAGCAGCTTGAGCGCAGACTCCTACGAGCAGTACTTC. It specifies CASSLSADSYEQYF. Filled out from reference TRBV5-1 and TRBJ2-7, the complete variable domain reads KAGVTQTPRYLIKTRGQQVTLSCSPISGHRSVSWYQQTPGQGLQFLFEYFSETQRNKGNFPGRFSGRQFSNSRSEMNVSTLELGDSALYLCASSLSADSYEQYFGPGTRLTVT.

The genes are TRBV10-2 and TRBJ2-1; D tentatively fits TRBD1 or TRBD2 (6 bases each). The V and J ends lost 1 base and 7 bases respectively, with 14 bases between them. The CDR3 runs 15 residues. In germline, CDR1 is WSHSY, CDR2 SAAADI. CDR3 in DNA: TGCGCCAGCAGTGAGTATGGGGGGCCATGGAATGAGCAGTTCTTC. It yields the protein CASSEYGGPWNEQFF.

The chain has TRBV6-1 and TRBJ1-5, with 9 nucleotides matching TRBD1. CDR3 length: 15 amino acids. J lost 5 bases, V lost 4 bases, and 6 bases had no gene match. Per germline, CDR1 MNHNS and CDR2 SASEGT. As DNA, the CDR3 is TGTGCCAGCAGTGCTACAGGGGGCGCTGATCAGCCCCAGCATTTT. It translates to CASSATGGADQPQHF.

CDR3 nucleotide sequence: TGTGCCTGGAGACGACAGGGATGGGATCAGCCCCAGCATTTT. It yields the protein CAWRRQGWDQPQHF. The V call is TRBV30, the J call TRBJ1-5; 7 bases line up with TRBD1. Germline loops: CDR1 GTSNPN, CDR2 SVGIG (reference sequence). With V trimmed by 3 bases and J by 5 bases, 7 bases remained unmatched. The CDR3 covers 14 residues.

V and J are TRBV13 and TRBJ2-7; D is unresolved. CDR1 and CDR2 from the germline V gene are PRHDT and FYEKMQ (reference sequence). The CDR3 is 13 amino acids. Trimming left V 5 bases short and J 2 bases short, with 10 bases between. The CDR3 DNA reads TGTGCCAGCAGCGCCCTGGGTGCCTACGAGCAGTACTTC. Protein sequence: CASSALGAYEQYF.

CDR3 protein: CASSLAGVGTGELFF. The CDR3 coding sequence is TGTGCCAGCAGCTTAGCTGGGGTCGGCACCGGGGAGCTGTTTTTT. The chain recombines TRBV11-2 with TRBJ2-2; unclear D gene. With 1 base removed from V and 4 bases from J, the gap between germline ends came to 10 bases. This CDR3 spans 15 amino acids. Germline lookup yields CDR1 SGHAT and CDR2 FQNNGV.